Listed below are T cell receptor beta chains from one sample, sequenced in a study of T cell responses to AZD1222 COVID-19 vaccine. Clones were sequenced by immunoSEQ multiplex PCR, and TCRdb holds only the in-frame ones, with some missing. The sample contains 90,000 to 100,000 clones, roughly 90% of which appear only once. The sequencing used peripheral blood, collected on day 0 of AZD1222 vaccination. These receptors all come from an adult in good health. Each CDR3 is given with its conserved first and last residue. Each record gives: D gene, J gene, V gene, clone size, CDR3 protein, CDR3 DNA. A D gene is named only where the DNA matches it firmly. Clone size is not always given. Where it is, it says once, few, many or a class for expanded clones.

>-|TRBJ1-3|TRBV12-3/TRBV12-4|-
CASSLLLGNTIYF
TGTGCCAGCAGTTTACTTCTTGGAAACACCATATATTTT
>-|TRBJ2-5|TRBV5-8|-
CASSSPTEYQETQYF
TGTGCCAGCAGCTCCCCAACCGAGTACCAAGAGACCCAGTACTTC
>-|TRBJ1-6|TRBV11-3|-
CASSAGANSPLHF
TGTGCCAGCAGCGCTGGGGCGAATTCACCCCTCCACTTT
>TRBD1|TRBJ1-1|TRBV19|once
CASSIGPGQGMNTEAFF
TGTGCCAGTAGTATCGGCCCGGGACAGGGAATGAACACTGAAGCTTTCTTT
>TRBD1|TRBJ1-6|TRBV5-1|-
CASSSGTGVQPLHF
TGCGCCAGCAGCTCGGGGACAGGGGTTCAACCCCTCCACTTT
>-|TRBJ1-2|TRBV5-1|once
CASSLGAGNNYGYTF
TGCGCCAGCAGCTTGGGCGCAGGGAATAACTATGGCTACACCTTC
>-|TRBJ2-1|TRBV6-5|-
CAGGTYNEQFF
TGTGCCGGGGGGACCTACAATGAGCAGTTCTTC
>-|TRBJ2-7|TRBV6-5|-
CASTPHGAGDKEQYF
TGTGCCAGCACGCCGCATGGGGCGGGTGATAAAGAGCAGTACTTC
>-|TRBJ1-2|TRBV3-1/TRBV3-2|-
CASSQASGNGYTF
TGTGCCAGCAGCCAAGCTTCCGGGAATGGCTACACCTTC
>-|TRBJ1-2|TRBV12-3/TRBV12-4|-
CASSPADPYGYTF
TGTGCCAGCTCCCCGGCGGACCCGTATGGCTACACCTTC
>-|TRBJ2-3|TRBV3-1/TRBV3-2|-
CASSQGWDTQYF
TGTGCCAGCAGCCAAGGTTGGGATACGCAGTATTTT
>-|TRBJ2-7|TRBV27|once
CASSLTGGLRYEQYF
TGTGCCAGCAGTCTGACGGGGGGCCTTAGATACGAGCAGTACTTC
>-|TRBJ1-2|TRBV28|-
CASSFGEGYGYTF
TGTGCCAGCAGTTTCGGCGAGGGGTATGGCTACACCTTC
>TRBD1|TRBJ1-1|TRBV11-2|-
CASSFLLGGTGVEAFF
TGTGCCAGCAGCTTCCTACTCGGAGGGACAGGGGTCGAAGCTTTCTTT
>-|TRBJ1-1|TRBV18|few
CASSLARGAITEAFF
TGTGCCAGCTCATTAGCGCGGGGGGCGATCACTGAAGCTTTCTTT
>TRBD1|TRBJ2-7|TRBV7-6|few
CASSRSGTGDYEQYF
TGTGCCAGCAGCCGATCCGGGACAGGGGACTACGAGCAGTACTTC
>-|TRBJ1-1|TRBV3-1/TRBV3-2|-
CASSPPWGNAEAFF
TGTGCCAGCAGCCCCCCCTGGGGGAACGCTGAAGCTTTCTTT
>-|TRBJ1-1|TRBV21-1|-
CASSDRADTGVRKYTEAFF
TGTGCCAGCAGCGACCGGGCAGACACAGGGGTAAGGAAGTACACTGAAGCTTTCTTT
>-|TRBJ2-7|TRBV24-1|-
CATSDPGHSPYEQYF
TGTGCCACCAGTGATCCGGGACACTCTCCCTACGAGCAGTACTTC
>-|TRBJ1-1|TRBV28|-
CASITGYVNTEAFF
TGTGCCAGCATCACAGGGTACGTGAACACTGAAGCTTTCTTT
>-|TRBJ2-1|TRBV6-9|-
CASRGLAKSSYNEQFF
TGTGCCAGCAGGGGGCTAGCGAAAAGCTCCTACAATGAGCAGTTCTTC
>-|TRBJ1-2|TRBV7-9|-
CASSPWGSGYTF
TGTGCCAGCAGCCCCTGGGGGAGTGGCTACACCTTC